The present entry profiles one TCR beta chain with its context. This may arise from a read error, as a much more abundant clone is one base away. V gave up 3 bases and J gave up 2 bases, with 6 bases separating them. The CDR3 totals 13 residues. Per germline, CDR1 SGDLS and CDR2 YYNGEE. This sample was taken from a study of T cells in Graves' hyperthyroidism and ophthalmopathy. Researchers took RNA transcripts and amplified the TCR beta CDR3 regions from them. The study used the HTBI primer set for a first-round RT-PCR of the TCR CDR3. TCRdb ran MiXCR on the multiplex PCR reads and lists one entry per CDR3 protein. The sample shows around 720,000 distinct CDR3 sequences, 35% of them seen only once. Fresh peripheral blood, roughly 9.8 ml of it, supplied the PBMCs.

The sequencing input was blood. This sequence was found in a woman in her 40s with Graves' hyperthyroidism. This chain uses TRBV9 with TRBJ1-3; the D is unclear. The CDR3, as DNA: TGTGCCAGCAGCGCGGTGGCTGGAAACACCATATATTTT. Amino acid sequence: CASSAVAGNTIYF.